The T cell receptor beta chain under discussion was sequenced for a study of T cell repertoires in cytomegalovirus infection (dated by TCRdb to about 2019). A note on the overall study: Peptide stimulations targeted recently identified HLA-C-restricted CMV epitopes, whose presentation resists viral immunomodulation, together with well-studied HLA-B-restricted epitopes. Because public TCR beta signatures pointed to carriage of CMV infection together with the matching HLA type, the HLA type of each donor mattered for the analysis.

This clonotype was counted a few times. This clone's antigen is unknown. Per-base quality was not reported, and no clone a single base away is much larger than it. Sequencing was performed on an Illumina HiSeq 1500. TCRdb reworked the public reads: Q25 trimming with fastp, MiXCR clone assembly, productive beta chains retained. Rows are unified per CDR3 protein, each entry keeping the most common DNA and genes. The sample profile shows tens of thousands of distinct CDR3 sequences; 15% to 25% of them were found once. Around 64% of the sample is held by the ten biggest clonotypes. V lost 0 bases and J lost 2 bases, and the count of bases not matched to a germline gene is 7. Including cysteine and phenylalanine, the CDR3 has 18 amino acids. CDR3 DNA only is kept here, 54 bases in frame from base 1. The germline V gene supplies CDR1 SGHAT and CDR2 FQNNGV. What the work shows at the level of the full study, not this receptor alone: In both this cohort and an independent 352-donor cohort, the cumulative frequency of public TCR beta family members distinguished carriers of CMV infection plus the relevant HLA type. The ex vivo response was dominated by HLA-C-restricted CMV-specific TCR beta clonotypes, which also provided the single most frequent clonotype in two of eight donors.

In the paper's terms, the treatment or condition label means: in vitro stimulation with specific CMV peptide epitopes to enrich CMV-specific T cells. Recombination connected TRBV11-2 to TRBJ2-4, and 10 junctional nucleotides match TRBD1. This specimen was CD8+ T cells from cultured PBMCs, taken from culture after CMV antigen stimulation. The sequence was obtained from a human donor in good health (CMV status not recorded). Some clones in this sample may be carry-over from other donors' samples. The DNA sequence is given as TGTGCCAGCAGCTTAGATCGGGGGACAGGGGCTTCCAAAAACATTCAGTACTTC. It translates to CASSLDRGTGASKNIQYF. Outside the CDR3, residues come from the reference TRBV11-2 and TRBJ2-4 proteins, so the full variable domain is: EAGVAQSPRYKIIEKRQSVAFWCNPISGHATLYWYQQILGQGPKLLIQFQNNGVVDDSQLPKDRFSAERLKGVDSTLKIQPAKLEDSAVYLCASSLDRGTGASKNIQYFGAGTRLSVL.